This is a list of T cell receptor beta chains from one sample in a study of glioma-infiltrating T cells. A single record per CDR3 protein comes from TCRdb applying MiXCR to the multiplex PCR reads. The table includes some 85,000 distinct CDR3 sequences, about a quarter detected once. The source material was glioma tissue, nonneoplastic brain tissue, or PBMCs (not recorded which). The receptors come from a human donor with low-grade glioma or glioblastoma, undergoing nonglioma brain surgery, or in good health (not recorded which). Both conserved end residues are part of each CDR3.

V	CDR3
TRBV6-1	CASSPAGRGEQYF
TRBV6-6	CASSYSSGGTTTYQETQYF
TRBV18	CASSPLPGYQETQYF
TRBV12-3/TRBV12-4	CASSLSDRLNTEAFF
TRBV4-1	CASSQAQGVQPQHF
TRBV20-1	CSARDPDYGYTF
TRBV6-2/TRBV6-3	CASSSTRPGNRAYEQYF
TRBV28	CASTLRLAGGGSLYF
TRBV7-9	CASSLGAIETQYF
TRBV7-2	CASSLVRTGEGYTF
TRBV5-5	CASSSRTSGRDVDTQYF
TRBV27	CASREGHAPDNEQFF
TRBV20-1	CSASKGATSTDTQYF
TRBV7-9	CASSYEGQTADTQYF
TRBV10-1	CASSPTALSSYEQYF
TRBV20-1	CSARRTSRAQETQYF
TRBV3-1	CASSQDQGTPGRQPQHF
TRBV19	CASSIARTSGRRKTQYF
TRBV2	CASSEGGTASYEQYF
TRBV12-3/TRBV12-4	CASSFTQGDTEAFF
TRBV9	CASSVQRAADTQYF
TRBV20-1	CSARDSRGQTDTQYF
TRBV11-2	CASSPGLGTDTQYF
TRBV27	CASSLGTTSNEQFF
TRBV19	CASSLTSVYSNEQFF
TRBV29-1	CSVVWGGVNTEAFF
TRBV6-1	CASSGSMLNEQFF